The clone carrying this T cell receptor beta chain was seen at least ten times. The target antigen is unknown. Synthesis of cDNA was accomplished via 5'RACE employing 10-nucleotide random UMIs. A single run covered 15-18 subjects with over 180 million TCR-beta sequences. TCRdb reprocessed the 5' RACE reads with MiXCR, giving one entry per CDR3 protein. The table lists approximately 47,000 distinct CDR3 sequences, about 13% of them singletons. The data stem from a study of neurological immune-mediated disorders. Study-level results: No CDR3 amino acid sequences recurred among expanded clones across subjects, suggesting private repertoires in all groups.

Indicated time point: longitudinal time-point 3. Unsorted libraries were prepared from 2 million PBMCs that had been stored at -80 C. V gave up 7 bases and J gave up 4 bases; unmatched junction bases: 7. The germline gives CDR1 SQVTM, CDR2 ANQGSEA. The CDR3 runs 14 residues. The sample consisted of PBMCs. This clonotype originated in a man aged 25 to 45 in good health. The chain has TRBV29-1 and TRBJ2-1; 10 bases fit TRBD1. The CDR3 region is CSASDRGAYNEQFF. CDR3 in DNA: TGCAGCGCCTCGGACAGGGGGGCTTACAATGAGCAGTTCTTC.